The clone carrying this T cell receptor (beta chain) has more than one count but fewer than ten. V lost 3 bases, J lost 6 bases, and 5 bases stayed unmatched. Germline CDR1 and CDR2: DFQATT and SNEGSKA (reference sequence). The CDR3 has 14 amino acids. The source of the sample is a study of blood T cells in healthy people across ages. Russia was home to the donors, healthy Caucasian individuals aged roughly 6 to 100. Combining a sample-barcoded 5' primer with a J-beta primer mix, a second PCR ran for roughly 7 to 11 cycles. MiXCR, run by TCRdb on the 5' RACE reads, gives a single entry per CDR3 protein. Here the sample spans some 780,000 distinct CDR3 sequences, 45% to 70% being singletons.

This chain links TRBV20-1 with TRBJ2-3; 11 nucleotides match TRBD2. The material sequenced was blood. The receptor was derived from a man aged 35 to 55 in good health. The DNA of the CDR3 is TGCAGTGCTAGTCTATTAGCGGGGGGGGATACGCAGTATTTT. This translates into CSASLLAGGDTQYF.